This entry is about one T cell receptor beta chain. Antigen specificity is unknown. The sample comes from a study of identifying expanded T cells in peripheral blood. Study findings and constraints: Across healthy donors, higher total template counts meant significantly greater roughly 2-week count variance. Technical replicates showed around 1.2 changed clones; about two weeks roughly 18; four weeks 19.

Libraries were prepared by immunoSEQ multiplex PCR; TCRdb keeps only in-frame clonotypes and omits some of them. Here the sample spans some 130,000 clones, approximately 86% being singletons. Healthy donors had no documented immune events, such as infections, while sampled. The source material was blood. This receptor was obtained from a person aged 18-69 years in good health.

The DNA of the CDR3 is TGTGCCAGCAGCGTAGGGATGGACCCCGGGGAGCTGTTTTTT. As protein: CASSVGMDPGELFF. This rearrangement joins TRBV9 to TRBJ2-2; no clear D gene. The V end lost 0 bases, the J end lost 6 bases, and 9 bases lay between the germline ends. The CDR3 is 14 amino acids. Germline V gives CDR1 SGDLS, CDR2 YYNGEE.